This is a list of T cell receptor beta chains from one sample in a study of T cells after posttransplantation cyclophosphamide. Here immunoSEQ multiplex PCR was the method, and the copy in TCRdb shows in-frame clones only, minus some. Of about 14,000 clones in the sample, 65% to 85% were seen once. The sample comprised memory CD4+ T cells sorted from PBMCs. The source of these receptors is a man aged 50 or older. The CDR3 runs from the conserved cysteine through the conserved F or W. Fields, in order: J gene, V gene, CDR3 protein.

TRBJ1-5,TRBV6-1,CASSGQGVQPQHF
TRBJ1-2,TRBV4-1,CASSHAGQGARGYTF
TRBJ1-2,TRBV9,CASSPQSPTGSLGYTF
TRBJ2-1,TRBV7-8,CASSLGAGNEQFF
TRBJ2-1,TRBV7-2,CASSFRLAGANEQFF
TRBJ2-5,TRBV5-1,CASSNSGMETQYF
TRBJ2-7,TRBV7-9,CASSLVVTGGTYEQYF
TRBJ1-1,TRBV6-5,CASSSYNTGGTEAFF
TRBJ1-1,TRBV7-2,CASSYNSRGAGAFF
TRBJ2-3,TRBV5-4,CASSPTGGNTDTQYF
TRBJ1-6,TRBV7-3,CASSPGVGVSLRSPLHF
TRBJ1-1,TRBV5-1,CASSLTGERTEAFF
TRBJ1-4,TRBV30,CAWSVGRATNEKLFF
TRBJ1-5,TRBV5-6,CASSPSGAGSNQPQHF
TRBJ2-1,TRBV28,CASGSDRVTNEQFF
TRBJ2-1,TRBV5-1,CASSASGTYNEQFF
TRBJ1-5,TRBV4-1,CASSQVGLRNQPQHF
TRBJ2-2,TRBV11-2,CASSLPRENTGELFF